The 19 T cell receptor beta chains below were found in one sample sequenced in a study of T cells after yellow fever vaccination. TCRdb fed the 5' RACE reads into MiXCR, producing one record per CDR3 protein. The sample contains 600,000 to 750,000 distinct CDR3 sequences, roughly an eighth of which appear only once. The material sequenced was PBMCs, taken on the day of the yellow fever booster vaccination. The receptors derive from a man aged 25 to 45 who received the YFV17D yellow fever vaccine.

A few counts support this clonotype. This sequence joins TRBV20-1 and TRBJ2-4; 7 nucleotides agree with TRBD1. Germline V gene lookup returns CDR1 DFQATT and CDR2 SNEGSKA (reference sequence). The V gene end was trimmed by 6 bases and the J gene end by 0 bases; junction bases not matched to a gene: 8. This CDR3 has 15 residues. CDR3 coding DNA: TGCAGTGCACCGAGGGACAGCCTAGCCAAAAACATTCAGTACTTC. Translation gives CSAPRDSLAKNIQYF.

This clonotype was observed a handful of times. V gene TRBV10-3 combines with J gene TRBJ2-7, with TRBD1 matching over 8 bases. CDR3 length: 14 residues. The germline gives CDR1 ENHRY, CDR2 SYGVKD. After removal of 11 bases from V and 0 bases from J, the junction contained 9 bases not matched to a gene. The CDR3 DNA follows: TGTGCCGGCTCTGGGGGGACAGGCTCCTACGAGCAGTACTTC. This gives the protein CAGSGGTGSYEQYF.

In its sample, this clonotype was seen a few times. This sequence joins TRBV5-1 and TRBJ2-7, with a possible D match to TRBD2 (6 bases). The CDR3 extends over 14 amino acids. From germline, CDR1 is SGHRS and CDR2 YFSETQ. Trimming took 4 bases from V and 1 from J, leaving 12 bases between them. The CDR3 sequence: CASSPAGRSYEQYF. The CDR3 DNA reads TGCGCCAGCAGCCCAGCAGGGAGGTCCTACGAGCAGTACTTC.

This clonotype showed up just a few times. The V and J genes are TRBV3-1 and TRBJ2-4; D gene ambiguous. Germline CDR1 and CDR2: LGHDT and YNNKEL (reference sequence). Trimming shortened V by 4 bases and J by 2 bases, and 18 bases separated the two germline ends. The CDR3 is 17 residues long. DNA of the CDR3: TGTGCCAGCAGCCTCTCCGAGCATCGGGTAACCAAAAACATTCAGTACTTC. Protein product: CASSLSEHRVTKNIQYF.

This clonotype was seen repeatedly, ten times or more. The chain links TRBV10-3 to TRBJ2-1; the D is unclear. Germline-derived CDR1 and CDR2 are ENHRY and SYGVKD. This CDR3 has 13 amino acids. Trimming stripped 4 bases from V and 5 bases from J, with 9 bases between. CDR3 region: CAISGINHNEQFF. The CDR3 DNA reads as TGTGCCATCAGTGGGATTAACCACAATGAGCAGTTCTTC.

CDR3 region: CASRLAGDYYEQYF. CDR3 nucleotide sequence: TGTGCCAGCAGACTAGCGGGAGACTACTACGAGCAGTACTTC. V is TRBV2 and J is TRBJ2-7, with TRBD2 identical over 11 bases. The V gene end was trimmed by 6 bases and the J gene end by 3 bases; junction bases not matched to a gene: 4. CDR1 is SNHLY, CDR2 FYNNEI, per germline. The CDR3 runs 14 residues.

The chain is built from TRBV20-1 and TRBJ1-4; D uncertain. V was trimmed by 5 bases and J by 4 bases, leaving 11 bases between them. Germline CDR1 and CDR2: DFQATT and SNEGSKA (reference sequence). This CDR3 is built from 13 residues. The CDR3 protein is CSARSLSNEKLFF. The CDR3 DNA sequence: TGCAGTGCTCGCTCATTAAGTAATGAAAAACTGTTTTTT.

The CDR3 region is CASSLQINQPQHF. CDR3 coding DNA: TGTGCCAGCAGTTTACAAATCAATCAGCCCCAGCATTTT. The genes are TRBV28 and TRBJ1-5; D gene uncertain. V was cut by 2 bases and J by 3 bases, with 5 bases left in between. Germline lookup yields CDR1 MDHEN and CDR2 SYDVKM. This CDR3 contains 13 residues.

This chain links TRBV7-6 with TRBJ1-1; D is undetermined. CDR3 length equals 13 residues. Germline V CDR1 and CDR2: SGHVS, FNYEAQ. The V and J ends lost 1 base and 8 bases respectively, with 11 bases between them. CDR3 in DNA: TGTGCCAGCAGCTTAGAGGAGACCCTAGAAGCTTTCTTT. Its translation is CASSLEETLEAFF.

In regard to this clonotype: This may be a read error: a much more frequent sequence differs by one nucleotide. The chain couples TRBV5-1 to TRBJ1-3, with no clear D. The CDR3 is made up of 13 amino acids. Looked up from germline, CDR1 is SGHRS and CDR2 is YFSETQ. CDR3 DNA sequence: TGCGCCAGCAGCCCGTCTGCGGGAAAAACCATATATTTT. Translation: CASSPSAGKTIYF.

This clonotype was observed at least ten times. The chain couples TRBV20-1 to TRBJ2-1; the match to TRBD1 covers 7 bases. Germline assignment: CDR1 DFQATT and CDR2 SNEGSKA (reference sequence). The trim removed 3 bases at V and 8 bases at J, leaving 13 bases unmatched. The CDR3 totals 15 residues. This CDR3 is CSASFPGQSMHEQFF. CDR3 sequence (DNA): TGCAGTGCTAGCTTTCCGGGACAGAGTATGCATGAGCAGTTCTTC.

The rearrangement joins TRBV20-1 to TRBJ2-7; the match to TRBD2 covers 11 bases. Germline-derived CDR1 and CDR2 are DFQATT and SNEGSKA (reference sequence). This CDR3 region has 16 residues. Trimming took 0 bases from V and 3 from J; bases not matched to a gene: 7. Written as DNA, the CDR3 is TGCAGTGCTAGAGATCTAGGACTAGCGGGCCTCTACGAGCAGTACTTC. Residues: CSARDLGLAGLYEQYF.

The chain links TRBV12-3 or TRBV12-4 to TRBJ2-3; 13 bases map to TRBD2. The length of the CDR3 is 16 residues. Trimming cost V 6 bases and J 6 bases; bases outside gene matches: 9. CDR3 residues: CASSRLAGGNKDTQYF. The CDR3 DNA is TGTGCCAGCAGCCGACTAGCGGGAGGAAATAAGGATACGCAGTATTTT.

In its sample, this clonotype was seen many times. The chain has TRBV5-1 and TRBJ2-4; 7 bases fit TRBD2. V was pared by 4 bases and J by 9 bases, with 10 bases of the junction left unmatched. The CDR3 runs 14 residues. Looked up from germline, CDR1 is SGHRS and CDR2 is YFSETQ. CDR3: CASSPSGPQGIQYF. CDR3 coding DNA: TGCGCCAGCAGCCCTAGCGGCCCCCAGGGCATTCAGTACTTC.

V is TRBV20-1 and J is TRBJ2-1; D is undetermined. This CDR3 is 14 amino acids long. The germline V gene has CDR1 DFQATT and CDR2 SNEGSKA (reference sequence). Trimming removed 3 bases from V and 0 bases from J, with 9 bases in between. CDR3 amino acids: CSASATPSYNEQFF. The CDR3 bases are TGCAGTGCTAGTGCGACTCCCTCCTACAATGAGCAGTTCTTC.

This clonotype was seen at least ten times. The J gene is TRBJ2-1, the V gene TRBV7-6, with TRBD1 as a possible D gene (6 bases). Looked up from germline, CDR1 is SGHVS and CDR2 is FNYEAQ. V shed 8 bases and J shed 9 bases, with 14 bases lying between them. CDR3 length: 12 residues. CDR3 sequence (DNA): TGTGCCAGCTCTCCCGGGACATCTGAGCAGTTCTTC. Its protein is CASSPGTSEQFF.

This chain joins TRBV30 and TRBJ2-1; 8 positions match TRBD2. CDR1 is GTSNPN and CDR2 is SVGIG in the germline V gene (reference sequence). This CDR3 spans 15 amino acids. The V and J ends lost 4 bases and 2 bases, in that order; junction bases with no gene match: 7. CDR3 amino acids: CAWTERERAYNEQFF. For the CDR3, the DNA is TGTGCCTGGACCGAGCGGGAGAGGGCCTACAATGAGCAGTTCTTC. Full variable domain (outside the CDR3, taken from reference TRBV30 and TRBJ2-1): SQTIHQWPATLVQPVGSPLSLECTVEGTSNPNLYWYRQAAGRGLQLLFYSVGIGQISSEVPQNLSASRPQDRQFILSSKKLLLSDSGFYLCAWTERERAYNEQFFGPGTRLTVL.

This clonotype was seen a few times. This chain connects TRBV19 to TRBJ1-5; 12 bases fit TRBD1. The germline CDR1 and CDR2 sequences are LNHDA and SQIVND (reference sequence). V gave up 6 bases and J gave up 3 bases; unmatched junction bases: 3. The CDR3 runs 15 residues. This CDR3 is CASRGDRGLNQPQHF. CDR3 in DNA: TGTGCCAGTAGAGGGGACAGGGGGCTCAATCAGCCCCAGCATTTT.

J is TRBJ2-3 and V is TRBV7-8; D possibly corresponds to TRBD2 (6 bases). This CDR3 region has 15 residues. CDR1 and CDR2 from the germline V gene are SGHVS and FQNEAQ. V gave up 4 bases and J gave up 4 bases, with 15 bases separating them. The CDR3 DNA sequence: TGTGCCAGCAGCTCGTCATGGCGGGATCCAGATACGCAGTATTTT. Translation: CASSSSWRDPDTQYF.